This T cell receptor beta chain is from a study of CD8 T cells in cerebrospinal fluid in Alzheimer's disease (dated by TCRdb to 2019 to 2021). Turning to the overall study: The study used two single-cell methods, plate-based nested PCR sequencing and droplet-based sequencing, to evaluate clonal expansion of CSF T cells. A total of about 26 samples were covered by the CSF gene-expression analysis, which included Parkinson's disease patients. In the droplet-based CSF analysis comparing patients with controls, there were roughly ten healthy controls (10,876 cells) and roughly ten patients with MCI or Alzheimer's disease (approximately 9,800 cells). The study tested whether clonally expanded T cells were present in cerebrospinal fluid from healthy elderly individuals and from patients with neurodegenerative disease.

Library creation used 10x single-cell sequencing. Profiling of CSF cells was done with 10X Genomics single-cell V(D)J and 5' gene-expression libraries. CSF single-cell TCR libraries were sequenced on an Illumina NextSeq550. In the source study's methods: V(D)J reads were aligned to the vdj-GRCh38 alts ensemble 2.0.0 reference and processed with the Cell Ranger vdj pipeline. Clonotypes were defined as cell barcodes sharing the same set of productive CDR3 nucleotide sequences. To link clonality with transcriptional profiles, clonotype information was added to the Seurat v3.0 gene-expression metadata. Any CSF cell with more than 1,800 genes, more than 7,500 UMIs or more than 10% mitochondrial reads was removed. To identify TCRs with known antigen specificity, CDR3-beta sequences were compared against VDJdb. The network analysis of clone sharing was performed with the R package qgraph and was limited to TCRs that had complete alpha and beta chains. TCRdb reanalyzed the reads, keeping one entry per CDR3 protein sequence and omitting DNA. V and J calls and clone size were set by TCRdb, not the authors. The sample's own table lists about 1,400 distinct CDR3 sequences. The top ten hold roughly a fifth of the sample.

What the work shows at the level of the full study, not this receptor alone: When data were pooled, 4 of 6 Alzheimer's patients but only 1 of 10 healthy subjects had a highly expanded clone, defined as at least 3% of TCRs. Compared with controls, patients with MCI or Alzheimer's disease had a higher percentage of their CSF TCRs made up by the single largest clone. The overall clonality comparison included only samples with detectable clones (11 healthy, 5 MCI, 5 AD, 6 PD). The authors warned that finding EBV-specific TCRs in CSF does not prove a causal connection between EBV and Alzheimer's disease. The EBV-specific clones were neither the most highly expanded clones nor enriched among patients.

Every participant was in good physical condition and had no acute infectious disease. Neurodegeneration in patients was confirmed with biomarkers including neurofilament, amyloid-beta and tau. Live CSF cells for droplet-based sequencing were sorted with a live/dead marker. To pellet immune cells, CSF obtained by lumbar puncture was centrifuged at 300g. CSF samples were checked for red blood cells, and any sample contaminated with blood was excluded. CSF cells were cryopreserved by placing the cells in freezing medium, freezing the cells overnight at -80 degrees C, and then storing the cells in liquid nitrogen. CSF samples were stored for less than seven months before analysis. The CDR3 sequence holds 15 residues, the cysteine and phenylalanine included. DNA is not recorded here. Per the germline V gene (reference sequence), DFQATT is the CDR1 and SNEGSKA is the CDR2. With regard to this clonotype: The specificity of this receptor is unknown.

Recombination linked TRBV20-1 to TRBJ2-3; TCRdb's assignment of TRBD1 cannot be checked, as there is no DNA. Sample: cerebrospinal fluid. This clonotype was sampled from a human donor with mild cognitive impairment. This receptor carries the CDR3 CSARGLADTTDTQYF.